This TCR beta chain was identified in a study of blood T cell repertoires in COVID-19. For the study at large: Sites across the United States, Italy and Spain contributed samples from acute and convalescent COVID-19.

As handled by the study authors: Amplification with reference gene primers provided the estimates of nucleated cell counts. This table comes from immunoSEQ multiplex PCR, and its TCRdb copy is limited to in-frame clones, with some not included. V and J calls and clone size follow that table, whereas D and trimming were derived from the DNA. There are under 55,000 clones in the sample; approximately 80% occur only once, and around 20% lies in the top ten. V was clipped by 5 bases and J by 7 bases, with 8 bases between them. The CDR3 spans 12 residues. Per germline, CDR1 KGHSH and CDR2 LQKENI. The chain carries TRBV18 and TRBJ1-4; D is uncertain. The TCR was taken from a man between 65 and 85 years old with acute or convalescent COVID-19. The sample was peripheral blood. CDR3 sequence reads: CASSTEGEKLFF. The CDR3 nucleotides read TGTGCCAGCTCAACGGAGGGTGAAAAACTGTTTTTT. Full variable domain (outside the CDR3, taken from reference TRBV18 and TRBJ1-4): NAGVMQNPRHLVRRRGQEARLRCSPMKGHSHVYWYRQLPEEGLKFMVYLQKENIIDESGMPKERFSAEFPKEGPSILRIQQVVRGDSAAYFCASSTEGEKLFFGSGTQLSVL.